This TCR beta chain was captured in a study of T cell clonotyping in hematopoietic cell transplantation. Time point here: recipient sample about 28 days before transplant, after cytoreduction. Only in-frame clones appear in the TCRdb table, and some are missing; sequencing was by immunoSEQ multiplex PCR. The sample carries over 7,000 clones, more than 70% recorded once. The CDR3 has 15 amino acids. V was clipped by 5 bases and J by 1 base; unmatched bases: 8. Germline lookup yields CDR1 WSHSY and CDR2 SAAADI. A single count supports this clone. The material sequenced was peripheral blood mononuclear cells, taken before stem cell transplant. This receptor was taken from a man in his sixties with acute myeloid leukemia. Some clones in this sample may be carry-over from other donors' samples. V and J are TRBV10-2 and TRBJ2-7; 7 positions agree with TRBD2. The CDR3 is CASSRGNSGSYEQYF. CDR3 DNA sequence: TGCGCCAGCAGTCGAGGGAATAGCGGGTCCTACGAGCAGTACTTC.